This T cell receptor beta chain appears in the sequencing data of a study of cytomegalovirus exposure and HLA in healthy donors. Study as a whole: Within the Caucasian-associated ancestry cluster were 81% of the approximately 400 genotyped donors.

The CDR3 is 15 residues long. Germline assignment: CDR1 SGHTA and CDR2 FQGNSA. V dropped 5 bases and J dropped 4 bases, with 15 bases sitting between them. The PCR made use of 60 Vbeta and 13 Jbeta primers. Repertoires were generated with immunoSEQ multiplex PCR, while TCRdb's copy carries only in-frame clones and drops some. The data show approximately 110,000 clones, 55% to 75% seen once. Findings of the study overall: Altogether, 150 to 200 TCR beta chains were recorded as cytomegalovirus-associated. Across HLA loci, a later analysis found differing TCR association rates, with DRB1 most and HLA-C fewest.

To note about this clone: What it binds is not known.

V is TRBV7-2 and J is TRBJ1-5, with D possibly matching TRBD1 (6 bases). Sequencing used PBMCs. This TCR was sampled from a woman between 40 and 55 years old in good health and CMV-seropositive. The CDR3 reads CASSPREQGNQPQHF. CDR3 nucleotides: TGTGCCAGCAGCCCCCGTGAACAGGGTAATCAGCCCCAGCATTTT.